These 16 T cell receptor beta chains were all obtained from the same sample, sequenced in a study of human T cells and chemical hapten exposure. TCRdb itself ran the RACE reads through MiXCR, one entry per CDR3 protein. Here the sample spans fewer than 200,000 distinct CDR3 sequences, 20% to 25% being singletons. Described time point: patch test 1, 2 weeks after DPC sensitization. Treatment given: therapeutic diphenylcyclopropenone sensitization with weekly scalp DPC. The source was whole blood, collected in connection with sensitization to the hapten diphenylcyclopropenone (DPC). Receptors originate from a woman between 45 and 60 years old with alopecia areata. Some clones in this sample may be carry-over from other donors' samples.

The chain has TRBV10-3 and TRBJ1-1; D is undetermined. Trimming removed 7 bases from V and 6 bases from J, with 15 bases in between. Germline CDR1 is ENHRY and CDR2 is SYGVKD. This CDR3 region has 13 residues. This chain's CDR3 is CAITRTAISEAFF. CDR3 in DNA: TGTGCCATCACTCGAACGGCTATCTCTGAAGCTTTCTTT.

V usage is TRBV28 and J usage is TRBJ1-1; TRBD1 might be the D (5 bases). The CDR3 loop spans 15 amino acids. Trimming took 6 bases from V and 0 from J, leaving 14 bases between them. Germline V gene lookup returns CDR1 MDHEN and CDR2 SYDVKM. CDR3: CASRGGKGVNTEAFF. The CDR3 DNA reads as TGTGCCAGCAGAGGAGGTAAAGGGGTGAACACTGAAGCTTTCTTT.

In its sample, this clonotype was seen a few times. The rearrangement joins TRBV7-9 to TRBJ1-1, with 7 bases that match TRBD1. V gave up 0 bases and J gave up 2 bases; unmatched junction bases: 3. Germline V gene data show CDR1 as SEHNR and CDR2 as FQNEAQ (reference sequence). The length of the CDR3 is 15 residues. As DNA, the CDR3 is TGTGCCAGCAGCTTAGCTGGACAGGTAAACACTGAAGCTTTCTTT. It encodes CASSLAGQVNTEAFF.

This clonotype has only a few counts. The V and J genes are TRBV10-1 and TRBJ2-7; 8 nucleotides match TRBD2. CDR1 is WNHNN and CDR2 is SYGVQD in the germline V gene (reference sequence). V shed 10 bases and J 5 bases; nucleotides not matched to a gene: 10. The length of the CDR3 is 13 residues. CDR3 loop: CATQAGGTHEQYF. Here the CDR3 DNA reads TGCGCCACGCAGGCGGGAGGAACCCACGAGCAGTACTTC.

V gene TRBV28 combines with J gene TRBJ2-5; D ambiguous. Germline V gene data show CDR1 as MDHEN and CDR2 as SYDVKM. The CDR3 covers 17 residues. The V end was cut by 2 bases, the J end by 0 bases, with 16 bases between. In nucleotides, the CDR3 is TGTGCCAGCAGTTTAGGTCCCGGTCGGCAGAACCAAGAGACCCAGTACTTC. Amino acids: CASSLGPGRQNQETQYF.

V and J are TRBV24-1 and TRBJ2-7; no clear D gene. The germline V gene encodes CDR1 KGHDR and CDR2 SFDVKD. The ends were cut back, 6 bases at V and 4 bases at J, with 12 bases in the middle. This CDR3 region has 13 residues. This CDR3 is CATSRRSPYEQYF. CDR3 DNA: TGTGCCACCAGTAGACGTAGCCCATACGAGCAGTACTTC.

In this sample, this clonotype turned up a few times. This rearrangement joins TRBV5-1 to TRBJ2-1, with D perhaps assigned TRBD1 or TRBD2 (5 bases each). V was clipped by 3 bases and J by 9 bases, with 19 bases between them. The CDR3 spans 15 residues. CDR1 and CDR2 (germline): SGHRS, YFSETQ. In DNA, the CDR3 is TGCGCCAGCAGCTGGAGAGACCGGGGCCAGGTTGAGCAGTTCTTC. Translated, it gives CASSWRDRGQVEQFF.

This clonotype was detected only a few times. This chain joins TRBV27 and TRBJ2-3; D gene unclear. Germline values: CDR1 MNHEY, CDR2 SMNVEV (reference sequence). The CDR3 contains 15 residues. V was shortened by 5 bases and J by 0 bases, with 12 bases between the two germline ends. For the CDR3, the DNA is TGTGCCAGCAGTGAAGTGATAACTAGCACAGATACGCAGTATTTT. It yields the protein CASSEVITSTDTQYF.

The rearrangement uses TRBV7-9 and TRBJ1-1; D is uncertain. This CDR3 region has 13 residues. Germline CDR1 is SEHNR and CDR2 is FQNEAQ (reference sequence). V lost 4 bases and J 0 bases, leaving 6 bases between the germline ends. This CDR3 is CASSSSLNTEAFF. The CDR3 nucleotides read TGTGCCAGCAGCTCCTCACTGAACACTGAAGCTTTCTTT.

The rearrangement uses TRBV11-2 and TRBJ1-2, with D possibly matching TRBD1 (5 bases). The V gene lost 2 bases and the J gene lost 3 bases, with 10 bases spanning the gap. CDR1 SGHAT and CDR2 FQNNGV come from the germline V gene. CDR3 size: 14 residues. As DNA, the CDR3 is TGTGCCAGCAGCTTAACAGGACGGGACTATGGCTACACCTTC. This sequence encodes CASSLTGRDYGYTF.

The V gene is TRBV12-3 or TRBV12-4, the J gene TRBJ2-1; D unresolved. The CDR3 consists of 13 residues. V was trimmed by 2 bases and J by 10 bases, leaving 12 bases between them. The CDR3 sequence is CASSLYGGLEQFF. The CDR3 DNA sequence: TGTGCCAGCAGTTTATATGGCGGATTAGAGCAGTTCTTC.

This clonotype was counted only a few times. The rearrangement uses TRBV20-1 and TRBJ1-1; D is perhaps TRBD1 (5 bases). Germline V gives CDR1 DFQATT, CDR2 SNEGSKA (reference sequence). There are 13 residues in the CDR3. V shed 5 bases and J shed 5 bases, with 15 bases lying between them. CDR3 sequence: CSAQGPRGTEAFF. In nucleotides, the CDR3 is TGCAGTGCTCAGGGACCCCGCGGAACTGAAGCTTTCTTT.

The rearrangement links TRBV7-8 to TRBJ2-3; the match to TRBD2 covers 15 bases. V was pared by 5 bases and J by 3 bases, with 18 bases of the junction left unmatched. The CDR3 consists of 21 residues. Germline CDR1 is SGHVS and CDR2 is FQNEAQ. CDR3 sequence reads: CASSVGERTSGRASGTDTQYF. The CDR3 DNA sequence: TGTGCCAGCAGCGTTGGGGAACGGACTAGCGGGAGGGCCTCGGGTACAGATACGCAGTATTTT.

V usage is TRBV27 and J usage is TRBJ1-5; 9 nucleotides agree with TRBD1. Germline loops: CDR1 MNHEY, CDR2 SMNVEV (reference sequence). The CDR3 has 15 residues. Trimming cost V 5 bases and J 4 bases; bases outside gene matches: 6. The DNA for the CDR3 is TGTGCCAGCAGTCTTGGGGGACAGGGAAATCAGCCCCAGCATTTT. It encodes CASSLGGQGNQPQHF.

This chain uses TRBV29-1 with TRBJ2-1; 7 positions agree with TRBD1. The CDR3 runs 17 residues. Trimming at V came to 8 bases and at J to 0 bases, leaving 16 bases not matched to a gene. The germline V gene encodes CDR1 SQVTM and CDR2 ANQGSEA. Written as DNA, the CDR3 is TGCAGCTATATTCGGGACCAGGGGGAAAGCTCCTACAATGAGCAGTTCTTC. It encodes CSYIRDQGESSYNEQFF.

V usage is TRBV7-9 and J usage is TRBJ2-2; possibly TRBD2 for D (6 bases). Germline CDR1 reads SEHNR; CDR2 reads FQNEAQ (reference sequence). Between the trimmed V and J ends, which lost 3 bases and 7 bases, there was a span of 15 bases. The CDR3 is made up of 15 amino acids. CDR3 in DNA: TGTGCCAGCAGCTTCCTGAGGGGAGGCCGCGGGGAGCTGTTTTTT. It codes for CASSFLRGGRGELFF.